The 16 T cell receptor beta chains below were found in one sample sequenced in a study of CD8 T cells in ankylosing spondylitis. TCRdb re-analysed the 5' RACE reads in MiXCR, keeping a single row per CDR3 protein. The sample includes 150,000 to 200,000 distinct CDR3 sequences, around 18% of them seen just once. Sequencing was carried out using blood, either unsorted or a sorted T cell fraction (not recorded which). Receptor source: a male donor with ankylosing spondylitis or in good health (not recorded which).

This clonotype was counted between two and nine times. This may be a read error, as it is one base from a much larger clone. CDR3 DNA sequence: TGTGCCAGCAGCTCGGACAGGGAGAACACCGGGGAGCTGTTTTTT. Amino acids: CASSSDRENTGELFF. The V call is TRBV11-1, the J call TRBJ2-2; 8 positions agree with TRBD1. Germline V gene sequence: CDR1 SGHAT, CDR2 FQDESV (reference sequence). V lost 4 bases to trimming and J lost 1 base; unmatched junction nucleotides: 2. The CDR3 contains 15 residues.

J is TRBJ1-5 and V is TRBV28; weak D call: TRBD1 (5 bases). Trimming left V 4 bases short and J 2 bases short, with 9 bases between. This CDR3 comprises 14 residues. Germline CDR1 reads MDHEN; CDR2 reads SYDVKM. The DNA for the CDR3 is TGTGCCAGCAGTTGGTGGGACGGCAATCAGCCCCAGCATTTT. Amino acids: CASSWWDGNQPQHF.

Turning to this clonotype: A read error is possible here, since a much larger clone lies one base away. The chain recombines TRBV5-1 with TRBJ2-1, with TRBD2 matching over 12 bases. The germline V gene has CDR1 SGHRS and CDR2 YFSETQ. This CDR3 is built from 15 residues. The CDR3 loop reads CANSPLAGGGNEQFF. The CDR3 nucleotides read TGCGCCAACAGCCCACTAGCGGGAGGAGGAAATGAGCAGTTCTTC.

The CDR3 sequence is CASSLTSESTYEQYF. CDR3 in DNA: TGTGCCAGCAGCCTCACTAGCGAGAGCACCTACGAGCAGTACTTC. The gene calls are TRBV11-2 and TRBJ2-7; 7 bases agree with TRBD2. Germline CDR1 reads SGHAT; CDR2 reads FQNNGV. There are 15 residues in the CDR3. Trimming at V came to 5 bases and at J to 2 bases, leaving 9 bases not matched to a gene.

About this clonotype: Since a much larger clone is just one base distant, this may be a read error. In DNA, the CDR3 is TGTACCAGCTCACCAGCGTGGTCTTGGCGGGAGAATTGGACCGGGGAGCTGTTTTTT. Translation: CTSSPAWSWRENWTGELFF. The V gene is TRBV18, the J gene TRBJ2-2, with TRBD2 identical over 7 bases. The germline V gene has CDR1 KGHSH and CDR2 LQKENI. The CDR3 consists of 19 residues. The full variable domain, in which reference TRBV18 and TRBJ2-2 provide the parts outside the CDR3, is NAGVMQNPRHLVRRRGQEARLRCSPMKGHSHVYWYRQLPEEGLKFMVYLQKENIIDESGMPKERFSAEFPKEGPSILRIQQVVRGDSAAYFCTSSPAWSWRENWTGELFFGEGSRLTVL.

The gene calls are TRBV20-1 and TRBJ1-1; unclear D gene. Looked up from germline, CDR1 is DFQATT and CDR2 is SNEGSKA (reference sequence). CDR3 size: 13 residues. Deletions cut 8 bases from V and 1 base from J, with 14 bases between. The CDR3 loop is CSTLLDWNTEAFF. The DNA of the CDR3 is TGCAGTACTCTCCTAGACTGGAACACTGAAGCTTTCTTT.

This clonotype has a handful of counts. The chain employs TRBV2 and TRBJ1-5; possibly TRBD1 for D (5 bases). Trimming stripped 6 bases from V and 4 bases from J, with 13 bases between. CDR3 size: 14 residues. The germline gives CDR1 SNHLY, CDR2 FYNNEI. Here the CDR3 reads CASSPRVRNQPQHF. The DNA of the CDR3 is TGTGCCAGCAGCCCCAGGGTACGGAATCAGCCCCAGCATTTT.

This clonotype showed up many times. The genes are TRBV24-1 and TRBJ2-1, with TRBD2 matching 12 bases. The germline V gene encodes CDR1 KGHDR and CDR2 SFDVKD. J was trimmed by 0 bases and V by 4 bases; bases with no gene match: 9. The CDR3 spans 19 residues. CDR3 nucleotides: TGTGCCACCAGTGACTCAACTAGCGGGAGGTACCTCTCCTACAATGAGCAGTTCTTC. As protein: CATSDSTSGRYLSYNEQFF.

This clonotype appeared many times. The chain couples TRBV29-1 to TRBJ2-7; D is unresolved. Germline V gives CDR1 SQVTM, CDR2 ANQGSEA. This CDR3 comprises 13 residues. The germline V and J ends were trimmed by 7 bases and 0 bases, with 13 bases remaining between them. The CDR3 nucleotides are TGCAGCGCCTGGACCTCGAGCTCCTACGAGCAGTACTTC. Translating it yields CSAWTSSSYEQYF.

This clonotype was counted between two and nine times. The chain recombines TRBV28 with TRBJ2-5; 7 bases are shared with TRBD2. The CDR3 extends over 17 amino acids. CDR1 and CDR2 (germline): MDHEN, SYDVKM. The junction had 14 bases not matched to a gene; V was cut back by 2 bases and J by 5 bases. Here the CDR3 DNA reads TGTGCCAGCAGTTTAAAGAGACTAGCCGGAGTGCGCGAGACCCAGTACTTC. The encoded protein is CASSLKRLAGVRETQYF.

This clonotype was observed a handful of times. The rearrangement uses TRBV10-3 and TRBJ1-1, with TRBD1 identical over 7 bases. Germline lookup yields CDR1 ENHRY and CDR2 SYGVKD. The CDR3 totals 15 residues. Trimming at V came to 6 bases and at J to 1 base, leaving 8 bases not matched to a gene. The CDR3 DNA is TGTGCCATCAGATCAACAGGGGATCCGAACACTGAAGCTTTCTTT. Translation gives CAIRSTGDPNTEAFF.

The chain uses TRBV4-1 and TRBJ2-3, with a tentative D call TRBD2 (5 bases). The germline V and J ends were trimmed by 8 bases and 1 base, with 7 bases remaining between them. The CDR3 is 12 residues long. Looked up from germline, CDR1 is MGHRA and CDR2 is YSYEKL. The CDR3 region has the DNA TGCGCCAGCCGGGGAGGCACAGATACGCAGTATTTT. Amino acid sequence: CASRGGTDTQYF.

This clonotype was counted only a few times. The chain combines TRBV19 with TRBJ1-4, with D hard to call. The CDR3 covers 15 residues. V was trimmed by 3 bases and J by 4 bases, leaving 12 bases between them. Germline-derived CDR1 and CDR2 are LNHDA and SQIVND (reference sequence). CDR3 loop: CASSIGARRNEKLFF. Written as DNA, the CDR3 is TGTGCCAGTAGTATCGGCGCCAGACGTAATGAAAAACTGTTTTTT.

This clonotype came up a few times. V is TRBV7-8 and J is TRBJ2-4; TRBD1 agrees at 9 bases. This CDR3 spans 18 amino acids. The germline V gene has CDR1 SGHVS and CDR2 FQNEAQ. V gave up 5 bases and J gave up 0 bases; unmatched junction bases: 11. CDR3 coding DNA: TGTGCCAGCAGCCGGGACAGGGTGCCCTCCATAGCCAAAAACATTCAGTACTTC. Protein sequence: CASSRDRVPSIAKNIQYF.

This clonotype appeared a single time. This rearrangement joins TRBV5-1 to TRBJ1-1, with D unresolved. This CDR3 region has 14 residues. Germline assignment: CDR1 SGHRS and CDR2 YFSETQ. V gave up 0 bases and J gave up 1 base, with 7 bases separating them. The CDR3 DNA sequence: TGCGCCAGCAGCTTGGAACTCGGGAACACTGAAGCTTTCTTT. Translating it yields CASSLELGNTEAFF.

This clonotype was seen many times. V is TRBV24-1 and J is TRBJ2-3, with D possibly matching TRBD2 (5 bases). With 5 bases removed from V and 2 bases from J, the gap between germline ends came to 10 bases. Germline V gives CDR1 KGHDR, CDR2 SFDVKD. The CDR3 has 14 amino acids. The CDR3 sequence: CATSAATNTDTQYF. As DNA, the CDR3 is TGTGCCACCAGTGCCGCGACTAACACAGATACGCAGTATTTT.